The clone carrying this TCR beta chain was observed a handful of times. The sample belongs to a study of sequential checkpoint blockade in melanoma. Study context: Patients were randomized 1:1 to nivolumab-then-ipilimumab or ipilimumab-then-nivolumab first-line.

Assay: immunoSEQ multiplex PCR; the TCRdb copy retains only in-frame clones and omits some. The data show around 18,000 clones, approximately 69% seen once. Treatment: randomized to nivolumab then ipilimumab (arm A) or the reverse (arm B). No patient had prior DNA-damaging chemotherapy. PBMC sorting kept live CD3+CD8+ cells without CD19 or CD56. Germline V gene lookup returns CDR1 SGHVS and CDR2 FQNEAQ. With 7 bases removed from V and 5 bases from J, the gap between germline ends came to 17 bases. The CDR3 length is 14 residues. The chain employs TRBV7-8 and TRBJ1-1; perhaps TRBD1 as D (5 bases). This material consisted of CD8+ T cells sorted from blood (inferred from file names), taken from a patient given nivolumab and ipilimumab in sequence. This TCR was sampled from a human donor with melanoma. CDR3 bases: TGTGCCAGCATTGCGAGGGGACTTCGTACTGAAGCTTTCTTT. Protein product: CASIARGLRTEAFF.